A selection of T cell receptor beta chains follows, all from one sample in a study of shared clonotypes between healthy human individuals. Assay: immunoSEQ multiplex PCR; the TCRdb copy retains only in-frame clones and omits some. The sample lists 2 million to 2.5 million clones, about 92% occurring once. The sequencing input was naive CD8+ T cells from PBMCs. Receptors were obtained from a man between 18 and 35 years old in good health. Some clones in this sample may be carry-over from other donors' samples. CDR3s include the opening cysteine and the closing phenylalanine or tryptophan.

TRBJ1-5,TRBV11-2,CASSLELNQPQHF
TRBJ2-7,TRBV1,CTSSQDVHSLSYEQYF
TRBJ1-5,TRBV5-8,CASSLVPTGILIGNQPQHF
TRBJ2-1,TRBV19,CASRGLAGINEQFF
TRBJ1-2,TRBV6-5,CASSSRGPVYDYGYTF
TRBJ2-5,TRBV27,CASSLRPGSLYQETQYF
TRBJ2-7,TRBV20-1,CSASDSYEQYF
TRBJ2-7,TRBV6-1,CASWSGRGYEQYF
TRBJ2-3,TRBV6-6,CASNPGRGYDTQYF
TRBJ1-5,TRBV30,CAWSVIDDQPQHF